A selection of T cell receptor beta chains follows, all from one sample in a study of blood T cells in healthy people across ages. TCRdb re-derived calls from the 5' RACE reads in MiXCR, one entry per CDR3 protein. The sample has some 730,000 distinct CDR3 sequences; 22% are singletons. The specimen sequenced was blood. These receptors came from a man aged 65 to 85 in good health. The CDR3 runs from the conserved cysteine through the conserved F or W. Fields, in order: J gene, V gene, CDR3 length, clone size, D gene, CDR3 DNA, CDR3 protein. D genes are given only for firm matches. The size of a clone is reported for some rows only, either as once, few or many, or as a class for expanded clones.

J gene: TRBJ2-3; V gene: TRBV9; CDR3 length: 17; clone size: NA; D gene: NA; CDR3 DNA: TGTGCCAGCAGCGTAGGGACGGGGGCCCGTGCCACAGATACGCAGTATTTT; CDR3 protein: CASSVGTGARATDTQYF
J gene: TRBJ2-7; V gene: TRBV19; CDR3 length: 14; clone size: NA; D gene: NA; CDR3 DNA: TGTGCCAGTAGTATAGCAGCGAATACCTACGAGCAGTACTTC; CDR3 protein: CASSIAANTYEQYF
J gene: TRBJ2-5; V gene: TRBV19; CDR3 length: 16; clone size: NA; D gene: TRBD2; CDR3 DNA: TGTGCCAGTAGTATAGATTGGCTAGCGGGAGAAGAGACCCAGTACTTC; CDR3 protein: CASSIDWLAGEETQYF
J gene: TRBJ2-2; V gene: TRBV10-3; CDR3 length: 14; clone size: few; D gene: NA; CDR3 DNA: TGTGCCATCAGTGAGTCCGGGTTCACCGGGGAGCTGTTTTTT; CDR3 protein: CAISESGFTGELFF
J gene: TRBJ2-3; V gene: TRBV20-1; CDR3 length: 15; clone size: few; D gene: TRBD2; CDR3 DNA: TGCAGTGCTACCACCGGGACTAGTCAGGAAGATACGCAGTATTTT; CDR3 protein: CSATTGTSQEDTQYF
J gene: TRBJ1-2; V gene: TRBV6-5; CDR3 length: 15; clone size: NA; D gene: NA; CDR3 DNA: TGTGCCAGCAGTTACTCGAGTGACAGTCCCTATGGCTACACCTTC; CDR3 protein: CASSYSSDSPYGYTF
J gene: TRBJ2-3; V gene: TRBV20-1; CDR3 length: 15; clone size: few; D gene: TRBD2; CDR3 DNA: TGCAGTGCTTTCCCCGGGACTAGCGGGACGTATACGCAGTATTTT; CDR3 protein: CSAFPGTSGTYTQYF
J gene: TRBJ2-1; V gene: TRBV5-5; CDR3 length: 15; clone size: NA; D gene: NA; CDR3 DNA: TGTGCCAGCAGCAATGGACCCGGGTCCTACAATGAGCAGTTCTTC; CDR3 protein: CASSNGPGSYNEQFF
J gene: TRBJ2-7; V gene: TRBV10-3; CDR3 length: 13; clone size: NA; D gene: TRBD1; CDR3 DNA: TGTGCCATCAGTGATTTCGACAGGGATGATAGGTACTTC; CDR3 protein: CAISDFDRDDRYF
J gene: TRBJ2-1; V gene: TRBV5-1; CDR3 length: 16; clone size: NA; D gene: TRBD2; CDR3 DNA: TGCGCCAGCAGCTTGGAAACACTAGCGGGCTACAATGAGCAGTTCTTC; CDR3 protein: CASSLETLAGYNEQFF
J gene: TRBJ1-5; V gene: TRBV20-1; CDR3 length: 16; clone size: few; D gene: NA; CDR3 DNA: TGCGGAGCGCCCGGACTAGGGGATACCATCAGCAAGCCCCAGCATTTT; CDR3 protein: CGAPGLGDTISKPQHF
J gene: TRBJ2-4; V gene: TRBV28; CDR3 length: 12; clone size: NA; D gene: NA; CDR3 DNA: TGTGCCAGCAGTGGAAGTGTCCCCATTCAGTACTTC; CDR3 protein: CASSGSVPIQYF
J gene: TRBJ2-6; V gene: TRBV28; CDR3 length: 17; clone size: NA; D gene: TRBD2; CDR3 DNA: TGTGCCAGCAGCCGCGGCGGGGGGCATTCTGGGGCCAACGTCCTGACTTTC; CDR3 protein: CASSRGGGHSGANVLTF
J gene: TRBJ1-4; V gene: TRBV3-1; CDR3 length: 15; clone size: NA; D gene: NA; CDR3 DNA: TGTGCCAGCAGCCCGGCGACAGGAACTAATGAAAAACTGTTTTTT; CDR3 protein: CASSPATGTNEKLFF
J gene: TRBJ1-4; V gene: TRBV5-6; CDR3 length: 14; clone size: NA; D gene: NA; CDR3 DNA: TGTGCCAGCAGCTTTTATGCAACTAATGAAAAACTGTTTTTT; CDR3 protein: CASSFYATNEKLFF
J gene: TRBJ2-5; V gene: TRBV12-3/TRBV12-4; CDR3 length: 12; clone size: NA; D gene: TRBD2; CDR3 DNA: TGTGCCAGTTCGGGGGGATGGGAGACCCAGTACTTC; CDR3 protein: CASSGGWETQYF
J gene: TRBJ2-1; V gene: TRBV20-1; CDR3 length: 14; clone size: few; D gene: TRBD1; CDR3 DNA: TGCAGTGCTAGAAGGCAGGGGGTAGGCAATGAGCAGTTCTTC; CDR3 protein: CSARRQGVGNEQFF
J gene: TRBJ2-3; V gene: TRBV7-2; CDR3 length: 15; clone size: NA; D gene: TRBD2; CDR3 DNA: TGTGCCAGCAGCTTCGTGACTAGCGGGAGTGATACGCAGTATTTT; CDR3 protein: CASSFVTSGSDTQYF
J gene: TRBJ1-1; V gene: TRBV9; CDR3 length: 14; clone size: NA; D gene: NA; CDR3 DNA: TGTGCCAGCAGCGTAGCTCCAGCGAACACTGAAGCTTTCTTT; CDR3 protein: CASSVAPANTEAFF
J gene: TRBJ2-2; V gene: TRBV29-1; CDR3 length: 15; clone size: NA; D gene: NA; CDR3 DNA: TGCAGCGTTGCTCATCCAGGTCAGGGCACCGGGGAGCTGTTTTTT; CDR3 protein: CSVAHPGQGTGELFF
J gene: TRBJ1-1; V gene: TRBV15; CDR3 length: 15; clone size: NA; D gene: TRBD1; CDR3 DNA: TGTGCCACCAGCAGACGTAGGACAGGAAACACTGAAGCTTTCTTT; CDR3 protein: CATSRRRTGNTEAFF
J gene: TRBJ2-1; V gene: TRBV7-9; CDR3 length: 15; clone size: few; D gene: NA; CDR3 DNA: TGTGCCAGCAGCCGGATGAGGGGGTTCTACAATGAGCAGTTCTTC; CDR3 protein: CASSRMRGFYNEQFF
J gene: TRBJ1-1; V gene: TRBV12-3/TRBV12-4; CDR3 length: 12; clone size: NA; D gene: NA; CDR3 DNA: TGTGCCAGCAGCCGTTTTACAGGGGAAGCTTTCTTT; CDR3 protein: CASSRFTGEAFF
J gene: TRBJ1-4; V gene: TRBV20-1; CDR3 length: 14; clone size: few; D gene: NA; CDR3 DNA: TGCAGTGCTAGAGTGACAGCAACTAATGAAAAACTGTTTTTT; CDR3 protein: CSARVTATNEKLFF
J gene: TRBJ1-1; V gene: TRBV6-2/TRBV6-3; CDR3 length: 15; clone size: NA; D gene: NA; CDR3 DNA: TGTGCCAGCAGCGGGACACCCCCTAGGGACACTGAAGCTTTCTTT; CDR3 protein: CASSGTPPRDTEAFF
J gene: TRBJ1-2; V gene: TRBV19; CDR3 length: 14; clone size: once; D gene: TRBD1; CDR3 DNA: TGTGCCAGTAACCTACCGGGACAGGAAGAGGGCTACACCTTC; CDR3 protein: CASNLPGQEEGYTF
J gene: TRBJ2-3; V gene: TRBV15; CDR3 length: 15; clone size: NA; D gene: NA; CDR3 DNA: TGTGCCACCAGCAGAGACGACAGGAGCACAGATACGCAGTATTTT; CDR3 protein: CATSRDDRSTDTQYF
J gene: TRBJ2-5; V gene: TRBV12-3/TRBV12-4; CDR3 length: 16; clone size: few; D gene: TRBD2; CDR3 DNA: TGTGCCAGCACCCCGGGACTAGCGGGGGGTCAAGAGACCCAGTACTTC; CDR3 protein: CASTPGLAGGQETQYF
J gene: TRBJ2-1; V gene: TRBV20-1; CDR3 length: 16; clone size: NA; D gene: TRBD2; CDR3 DNA: TGCAGTGCTGACCGACTAGCGGGAGGTTCCTACAATGAGCAGTTCTTC; CDR3 protein: CSADRLAGGSYNEQFF
J gene: TRBJ2-1; V gene: TRBV12-3/TRBV12-4; CDR3 length: 16; clone size: NA; D gene: NA; CDR3 DNA: TGTGCCAGCAGCTCCCCGATAGCGATTTCCTACAATGAGCAGTTCTTC; CDR3 protein: CASSSPIAISYNEQFF
J gene: TRBJ2-5; V gene: TRBV29-1; CDR3 length: 13; clone size: NA; D gene: TRBD1; CDR3 DNA: TGCAGCGTACTGGCAGGGGGCCCTGAGACCCAGTACTTC; CDR3 protein: CSVLAGGPETQYF
J gene: TRBJ1-2; V gene: TRBV11-2; CDR3 length: 14; clone size: NA; D gene: NA; CDR3 DNA: TGTGCCAGCAGTCTGTCGGTTACTAACTATGGCTACACCTTC; CDR3 protein: CASSLSVTNYGYTF
J gene: TRBJ2-1; V gene: TRBV7-9; CDR3 length: 12; clone size: NA; D gene: NA; CDR3 DNA: TGTGCCAGCAGCTGGGCCGCCAATGAGCAGTTCTTC; CDR3 protein: CASSWAANEQFF
J gene: TRBJ1-2; V gene: TRBV11-2; CDR3 length: 15; clone size: few; D gene: TRBD1; CDR3 DNA: TGTGCCAGCAGCTTAGTCCCAGGGGGGAACTATGGCTACACCTTC; CDR3 protein: CASSLVPGGNYGYTF
J gene: TRBJ1-4; V gene: TRBV20-1; CDR3 length: 12; clone size: many; D gene: NA; CDR3 DNA: TGCAGTGTCAGGACCCCTAATGAAAAACTGTTTTTT; CDR3 protein: CSVRTPNEKLFF
J gene: TRBJ2-3; V gene: TRBV6-6; CDR3 length: 12; clone size: NA; D gene: NA; CDR3 DNA: TGTGCCAGCAGCCCACCTGTGAATACGCAGTATTTT; CDR3 protein: CASSPPVNTQYF
J gene: TRBJ2-5; V gene: TRBV10-3; CDR3 length: 15; clone size: NA; D gene: NA; CDR3 DNA: TGTGCCATCAGTGAGTCGAGTACGGGGCTAGAGACCCAGTACTTC; CDR3 protein: CAISESSTGLETQYF
J gene: TRBJ1-4; V gene: TRBV28; CDR3 length: 15; clone size: many; D gene: TRBD1; CDR3 DNA: TGTGCCAGCAGTTTGGGGACAGAGGTTAATGAAAAACTGTTTTTT; CDR3 protein: CASSLGTEVNEKLFF
J gene: TRBJ2-3; V gene: TRBV20-1; CDR3 length: 15; clone size: few; D gene: TRBD2; CDR3 DNA: TGCAGTGCCGAGAGCGGGAGGAGTCAAACAGATACGCAGTATTTT; CDR3 protein: CSAESGRSQTDTQYF
J gene: TRBJ2-5; V gene: TRBV13; CDR3 length: 14; clone size: few; D gene: NA; CDR3 DNA: TGTGCCAGCAGCCGGGACACCGCCGGAGAGACCCAGTACTTC; CDR3 protein: CASSRDTAGETQYF
J gene: TRBJ1-2; V gene: TRBV14; CDR3 length: 14; clone size: NA; D gene: NA; CDR3 DNA: TGTGCCAGCAGCCCCATGGACAGTGCCTATGGCTACACCTTC; CDR3 protein: CASSPMDSAYGYTF
J gene: TRBJ1-4; V gene: TRBV12-3/TRBV12-4; CDR3 length: 16; clone size: many; D gene: NA; CDR3 DNA: TGTGCCAGCAGTTTAATCTACGAGCCAACTAATGAAAAACTGTTTTTT; CDR3 protein: CASSLIYEPTNEKLFF
J gene: TRBJ1-1; V gene: TRBV12-3/TRBV12-4; CDR3 length: 14; clone size: few; D gene: TRBD1; CDR3 DNA: TGTGCCAGCAGGGGGACAGCCCGGGTCACTGAAGCTTTCTTT; CDR3 protein: CASRGTARVTEAFF
J gene: TRBJ2-5; V gene: TRBV5-4; CDR3 length: 15; clone size: few; D gene: TRBD2; CDR3 DNA: TGTGCCAGCAGCTTGGTGGGGAGGGATCAAGAGACCCAGTACTTC; CDR3 protein: CASSLVGRDQETQYF
J gene: TRBJ2-3; V gene: TRBV29-1; CDR3 length: 10; clone size: NA; D gene: NA; CDR3 DNA: TGCAGCGACAAATCCGTCGCGCAGTATTTT; CDR3 protein: CSDKSVAQYF
J gene: TRBJ2-1; V gene: TRBV4-3; CDR3 length: 15; clone size: few; D gene: NA; CDR3 DNA: TGCGCCAGCAGCCAAGTCATCCGCTCCTACAATGAGCAGTTCTTC; CDR3 protein: CASSQVIRSYNEQFF
J gene: TRBJ1-1; V gene: TRBV7-3; CDR3 length: 14; clone size: few; D gene: NA; CDR3 DNA: TGTGCCAGCAGCCAGGGGATAACAGGGACTGAAGCTTTCTTT; CDR3 protein: CASSQGITGTEAFF
J gene: TRBJ2-5; V gene: TRBV7-9; CDR3 length: 19; clone size: NA; D gene: NA; CDR3 DNA: TGTGCCAGCAGCCCCCCCCCGGGGCGCGGGACAGAGCTTCAAGAGACCCAGTACTTC; CDR3 protein: CASSPPPGRGTELQETQYF
J gene: TRBJ2-2; V gene: TRBV5-1; CDR3 length: 16; clone size: few; D gene: TRBD2; CDR3 DNA: TGCGCCAGCAGCTTGGATGGGACTAGCCTCGCCGGGGAGCTGTTTTTT; CDR3 protein: CASSLDGTSLAGELFF
J gene: TRBJ1-4; V gene: TRBV6-6; CDR3 length: 14; clone size: NA; D gene: NA; CDR3 DNA: TGTGCCAGCAGGCGTGGCCAGGATCGGGAAAAACTGTTTTTT; CDR3 protein: CASRRGQDREKLFF
J gene: TRBJ1-4; V gene: TRBV29-1; CDR3 length: 14; clone size: few; D gene: NA; CDR3 DNA: TGCAGCGTTGAAGGTGTAGAGGGTTTCGAAAAACTGTTTTTT; CDR3 protein: CSVEGVEGFEKLFF
J gene: TRBJ1-1; V gene: TRBV7-2; CDR3 length: 15; clone size: NA; D gene: NA; CDR3 DNA: TGTGCCAGCAGCTTAGTCGGGGGTATGGGGACTGAAGCTTTCTTT; CDR3 protein: CASSLVGGMGTEAFF
J gene: TRBJ2-2; V gene: TRBV6-5; CDR3 length: 14; clone size: NA; D gene: TRBD2; CDR3 DNA: TGTGCCACCCGAACTAGCGGGATGGCCGGGGAGCTGTTTTTT; CDR3 protein: CATRTSGMAGELFF
J gene: TRBJ1-1; V gene: TRBV20-1; CDR3 length: 13; clone size: NA; D gene: NA; CDR3 DNA: TGCAGCGTCCGATGGGAATTGAACACTGAAGCTTTCTTT; CDR3 protein: CSVRWELNTEAFF